This T cell receptor (beta chain) is drawn from a study of chemoradiotherapy in HPV16-positive cancers. Study information: Functional T-cell assays on a couple of HPV16-positive patients' cells defined candidate HPV-specific clones and common TCR motifs.

V was trimmed by 5 bases and J by 3 bases, leaving 17 bases between them. CDR1 and CDR2 (germline): LGHNA, YNFKEQ. The CDR3 contains 16 residues. Here immunoSEQ multiplex PCR was the method, and the copy in TCRdb shows in-frame clones only, minus some. The table shows some 4,100 clones, with 72% occurring only once. This rearrangement joins TRBV4-2 to TRBJ2-4; either TRBD1 or TRBD2 may supply D (6 bases each). Sequencing was performed on tumor tissue, taken from a patient who underwent chemoradiotherapy. The receptor comes from a human donor with HPV-associated anogenital cancer. The CDR3 sequence is CASSSGTGGGKNIQYF. For the CDR3, the DNA is TGTGCCAGCAGCTCAGGGACTGGAGGGGGCAAAAACATTCAGTACTTC.